Described below is a single TCR beta chain sequence and its context. An end of the junction does not agree with germline; a read error may underlie this. The record originates from a study of regulatory T cells in long-lasting Graves disease. The time point is: newly diagnosed GD, antithyroid drugs for less than 3 months. Researchers made the TCR library from RNA that was extracted from PBMCs. Germline CDR1 reads DFQATT; CDR2 reads SNEGSKA (reference sequence). The CDR3 extends over 14 amino acids. CDR3-region Arm-PCR and iRepertoire HTBI primers produced the TCR beta libraries. TCRdb called the multiplex PCR reads again in MiXCR, with one record for every CDR3 protein. The sample lists 580,000 or so distinct CDR3 sequences, about 16% occurring once. In addition, the sample was reused for a study of T cells in Graves' hyperthyroidism and ophthalmopathy. That paper notes: In the blood, most expanded thyroid clonotypes above 0.001 appeared as well.

The gene calls are TRBV20-1 and TRBJ1-4; D may be TRBD1 (5 bases). The sequence came from a young man with Graves disease. The sample here was peripheral blood mononuclear cells (PBMCs), taken at new diagnosis, from a patient treated with antithyroid drugs. The CDR3 DNA sequence: TGCAGTGCTGGGGACGGTGCAACTAATGAAAAACTGCTTTTT. This gives the protein CSAGDGATNEKLLF.